This T cell receptor beta chain was documented in a study of shared clonotypes between healthy human individuals. Study-wide background: Each donor's CD4 naive and CD4 memory cells filled three plates apiece, CD8 naive two, and CD8 memory one. Findings and limits, study-wide: Donor scarcity curtailed the genetic and exposure-history diversity represented herein.

The study ran the assay at deep level. Some clones are missing from TCRdb's copy, which holds only in-frame ones; the method was immunoSEQ multiplex PCR. The table records some 1,600,000 clones, roughly 98% of them present only once. In germline, CDR1 is DFQATT, CDR2 SNEGSKA (reference sequence). Trimming pared 7 bases from V and 8 bases from J, leaving 12 bases between. The CDR3 length is 11 residues. In the case of this clone: Its target is unknown.

The clonotype comes from a man between 25 and 39 years old in good health. The chain uses TRBV20-1 and TRBJ2-1, with D possibly matching TRBD2 (6 bases). The sample consisted of naive CD4+ T cells sorted from blood. Specified subset: CD45RA+ positively selected. The CDR3 sequence is CSGGTHDEQFF. CDR3 nucleotides: TGCAGTGGCGGGACTCACGATGAGCAGTTCTTC.